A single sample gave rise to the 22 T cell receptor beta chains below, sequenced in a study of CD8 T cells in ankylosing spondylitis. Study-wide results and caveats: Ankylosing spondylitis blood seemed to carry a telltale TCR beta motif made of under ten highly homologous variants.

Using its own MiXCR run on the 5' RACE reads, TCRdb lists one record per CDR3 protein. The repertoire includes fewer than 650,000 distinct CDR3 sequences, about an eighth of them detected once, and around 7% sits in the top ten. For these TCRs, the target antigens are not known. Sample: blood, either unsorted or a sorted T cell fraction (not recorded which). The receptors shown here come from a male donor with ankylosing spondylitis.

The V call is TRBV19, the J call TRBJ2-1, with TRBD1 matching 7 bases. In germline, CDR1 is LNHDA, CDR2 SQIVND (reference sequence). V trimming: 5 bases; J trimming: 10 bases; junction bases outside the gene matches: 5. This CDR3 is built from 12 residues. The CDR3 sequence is CASSVTGLEQFF. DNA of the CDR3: TGTGCCAGTAGTGTGACAGGGCTAGAGCAGTTCTTC.

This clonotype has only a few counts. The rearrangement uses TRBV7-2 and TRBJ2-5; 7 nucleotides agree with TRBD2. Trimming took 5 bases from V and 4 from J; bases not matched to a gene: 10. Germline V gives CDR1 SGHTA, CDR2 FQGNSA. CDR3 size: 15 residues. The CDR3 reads CASSLFPGGRETQYF. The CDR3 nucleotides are TGTGCCAGCAGCCTTTTTCCGGGGGGTCGAGAGACCCAGTACTTC. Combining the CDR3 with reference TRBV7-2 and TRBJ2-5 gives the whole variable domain GAGVSQSPSNKVTEKGKDVELRCDPISGHTALYWYRQSLGQGLEFLIYFQGNSAPDKSGLPSDRFSAERTGGSVSTLTIQRTQQEDSAVYLCASSLFPGGRETQYFGPGTRLLVL.

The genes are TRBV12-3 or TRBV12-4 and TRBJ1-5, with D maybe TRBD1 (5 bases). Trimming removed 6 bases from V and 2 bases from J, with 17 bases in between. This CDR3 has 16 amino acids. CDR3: CASSPGTAIGNQPQHF. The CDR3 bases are TGTGCCAGCAGCCCCGGGACGGCGATAGGCAATCAGCCCCAGCATTTT.

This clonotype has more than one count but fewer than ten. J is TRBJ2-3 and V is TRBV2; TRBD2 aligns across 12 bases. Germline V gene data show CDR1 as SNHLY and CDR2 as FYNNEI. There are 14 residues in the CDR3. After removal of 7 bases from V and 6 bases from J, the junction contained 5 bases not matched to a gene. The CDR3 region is CASTRTSGTDTQYF. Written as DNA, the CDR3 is TGTGCCAGCACCCGGACTAGCGGGACGGATACGCAGTATTTT.

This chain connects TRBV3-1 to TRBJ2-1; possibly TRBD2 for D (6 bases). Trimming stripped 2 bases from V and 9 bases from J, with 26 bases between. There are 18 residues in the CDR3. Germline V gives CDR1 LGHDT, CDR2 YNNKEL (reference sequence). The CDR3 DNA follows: TGTGCCAGCAGCCAAAGACGCCATAGCGGCAGTAGTGGGAGTGAGCAGTTCTTC. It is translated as CASSQRRHSGSSGSEQFF.

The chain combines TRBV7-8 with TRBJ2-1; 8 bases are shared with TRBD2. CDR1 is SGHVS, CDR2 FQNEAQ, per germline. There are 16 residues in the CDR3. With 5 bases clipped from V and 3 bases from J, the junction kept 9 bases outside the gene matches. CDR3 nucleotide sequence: TGTGCCAGCAGCCCCTGGAGCGGGAGTCTCTACAATGAGCAGTTCTTC. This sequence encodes CASSPWSGSLYNEQFF.

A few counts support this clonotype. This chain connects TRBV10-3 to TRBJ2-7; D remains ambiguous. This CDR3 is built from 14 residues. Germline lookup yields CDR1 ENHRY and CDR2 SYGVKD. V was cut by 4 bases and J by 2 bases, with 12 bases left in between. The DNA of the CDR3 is TGTGCCATCAGTGGCAGACGGGTAACCTACGAGCAGTACTTC. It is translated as CAISGRRVTYEQYF.

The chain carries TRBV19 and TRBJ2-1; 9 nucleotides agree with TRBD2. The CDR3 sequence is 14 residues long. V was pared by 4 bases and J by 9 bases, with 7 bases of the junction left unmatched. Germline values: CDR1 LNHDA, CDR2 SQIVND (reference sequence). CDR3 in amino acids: CASSSGTSPREQFF. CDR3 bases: TGTGCCAGTAGTAGCGGGACTAGCCCCCGTGAGCAGTTCTTC.

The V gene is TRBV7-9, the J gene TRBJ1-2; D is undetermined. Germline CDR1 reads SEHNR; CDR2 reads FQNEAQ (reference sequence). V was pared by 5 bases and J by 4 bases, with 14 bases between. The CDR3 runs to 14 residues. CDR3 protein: CASSRGTVAYGYTF. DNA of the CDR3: TGTGCCAGCAGCCGCGGAACAGTCGCCTATGGCTACACCTTC.

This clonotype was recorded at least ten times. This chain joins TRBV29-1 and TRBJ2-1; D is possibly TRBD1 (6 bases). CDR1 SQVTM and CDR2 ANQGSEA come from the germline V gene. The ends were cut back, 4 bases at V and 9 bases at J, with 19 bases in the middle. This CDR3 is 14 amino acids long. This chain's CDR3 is CSVVLSRGWFEQFF. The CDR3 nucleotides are TGCAGCGTTGTATTGTCTAGGGGGTGGTTTGAGCAGTTCTTC.

CDR3 residues: CASSVTANTEAFF. The CDR3, as DNA: TGTGCCAGCAGTGTTACAGCGAACACTGAAGCTTTCTTT. The chain is built from TRBV12-3 or TRBV12-4 and TRBJ1-1; D call uncertain. The CDR3 has 13 residues. Trimming took 5 bases from V and 1 from J, leaving 8 bases between them.

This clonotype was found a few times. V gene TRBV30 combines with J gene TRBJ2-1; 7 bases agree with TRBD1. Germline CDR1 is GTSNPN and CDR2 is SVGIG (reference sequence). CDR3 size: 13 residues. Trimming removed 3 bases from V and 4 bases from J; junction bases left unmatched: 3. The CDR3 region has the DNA TGTGCCTGGAGCGAGGGACAGTACAATGAGCAGTTCTTC. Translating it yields CAWSEGQYNEQFF.

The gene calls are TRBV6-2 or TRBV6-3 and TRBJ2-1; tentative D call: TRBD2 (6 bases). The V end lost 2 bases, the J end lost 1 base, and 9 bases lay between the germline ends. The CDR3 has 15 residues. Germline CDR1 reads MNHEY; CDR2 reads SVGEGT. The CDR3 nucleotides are TGTGCCAGCAGTTACGGGACTCCATCCTACAATGAGCAGTTCTTC. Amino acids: CASSYGTPSYNEQFF.

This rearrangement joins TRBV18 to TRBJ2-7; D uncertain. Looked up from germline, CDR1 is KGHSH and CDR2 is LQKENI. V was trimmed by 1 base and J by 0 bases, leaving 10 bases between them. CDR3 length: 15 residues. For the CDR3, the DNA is TGTGCCAGCTCACCACAGGCCTTCAGCTCCTACGAGCAGTACTTC. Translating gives CASSPQAFSSYEQYF.

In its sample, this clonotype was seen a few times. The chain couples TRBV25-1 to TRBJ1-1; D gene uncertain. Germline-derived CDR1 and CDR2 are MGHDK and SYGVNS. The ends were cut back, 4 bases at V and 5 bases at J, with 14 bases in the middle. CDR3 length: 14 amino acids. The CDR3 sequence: CASSGLARGTEAFF. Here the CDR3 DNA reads TGTGCCAGCAGTGGTCTGGCCCGAGGGACTGAAGCTTTCTTT.

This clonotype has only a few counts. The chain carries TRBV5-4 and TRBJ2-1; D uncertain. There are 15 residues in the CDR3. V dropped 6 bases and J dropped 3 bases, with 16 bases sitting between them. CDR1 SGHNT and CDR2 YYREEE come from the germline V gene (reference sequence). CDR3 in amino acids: CASTRDIGNYNEQFF. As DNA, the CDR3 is TGTGCCAGCACCCGCGACATTGGCAACTACAATGAGCAGTTCTTC.

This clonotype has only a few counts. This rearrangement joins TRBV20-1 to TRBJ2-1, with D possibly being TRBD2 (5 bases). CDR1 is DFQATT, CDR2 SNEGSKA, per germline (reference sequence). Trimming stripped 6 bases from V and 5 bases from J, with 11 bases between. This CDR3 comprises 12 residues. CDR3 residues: CSANAGDNEQFF. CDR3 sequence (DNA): TGCAGTGCCAACGCCGGGGACAATGAGCAGTTCTTC.

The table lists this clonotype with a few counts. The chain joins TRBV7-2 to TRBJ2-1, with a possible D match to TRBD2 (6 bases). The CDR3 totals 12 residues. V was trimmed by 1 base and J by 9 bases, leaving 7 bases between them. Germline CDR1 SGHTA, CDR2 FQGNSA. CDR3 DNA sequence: TGTGCCAGCAGCTTAGACGGGAGTGAGCAGTTCTTC. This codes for CASSLDGSEQFF. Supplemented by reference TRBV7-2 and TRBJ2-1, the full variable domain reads GAGVSQSPSNKVTEKGKDVELRCDPISGHTALYWYRQSLGQGLEFLIYFQGNSAPDKSGLPSDRFSAERTGGSVSTLTIQRTQQEDSAVYLCASSLDGSEQFFGPGTRLTVL.

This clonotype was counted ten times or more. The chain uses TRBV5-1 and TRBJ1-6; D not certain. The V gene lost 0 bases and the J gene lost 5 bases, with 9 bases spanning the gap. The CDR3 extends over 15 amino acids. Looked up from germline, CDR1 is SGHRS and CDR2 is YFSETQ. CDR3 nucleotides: TGCGCCAGCAGCTTGGACAGACCAAATAATTCACCCCTCCACTTT. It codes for CASSLDRPNNSPLHF.

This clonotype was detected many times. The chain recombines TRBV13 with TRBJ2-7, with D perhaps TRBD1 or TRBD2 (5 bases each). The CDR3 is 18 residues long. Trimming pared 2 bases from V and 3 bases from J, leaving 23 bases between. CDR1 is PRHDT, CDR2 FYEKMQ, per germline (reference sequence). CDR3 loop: CASSLYGTDDSQRYEQYF. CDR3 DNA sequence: TGTGCCAGCAGCTTATACGGGACGGATGACTCCCAGCGCTACGAGCAGTACTTC.

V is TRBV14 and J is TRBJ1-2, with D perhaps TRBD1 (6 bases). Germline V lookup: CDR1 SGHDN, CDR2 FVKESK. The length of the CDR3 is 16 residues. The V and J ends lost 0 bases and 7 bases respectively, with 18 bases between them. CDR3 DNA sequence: TGTGCCAGCAGCCAAGACCGCGGGGGCGTACCGCTTGGCTACACCTTC. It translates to CASSQDRGGVPLGYTF.

CDR3 DNA sequence: TGTGCCAGCAGCTTAACGGATGGGGGGACTGAAGCTTTCTTT. Its translation is CASSLTDGGTEAFF. The chain joins TRBV12-3 or TRBV12-4 to TRBJ1-1, with D perhaps matching TRBD1 (5 bases). V lost 6 bases and J lost 5, with 16 bases in between. This CDR3 has 14 amino acids.